The rows below give T cell receptor beta chains drawn from one sample of a study of T cell responses to AZD1222 COVID-19 vaccine. Sequencing was performed with immunoSEQ multiplex PCR; in TCRdb, only in-frame clones are kept and a portion is missing. The sample records 100,000 or so clones, approximately 92% being singletons. The sample here was peripheral blood, taken 28 days after the second AZD1222 dose. Receptor source: an adult who received the AZD1222 COVID-19 vaccine. Both conserved end residues are part of each CDR3. Fields, in order: D gene, V gene, clone size, J gene, CDR3 DNA, CDR3 protein. A D gene is named only where the DNA matches it firmly. Size is stated for part of the rows, as once, few or many counts, or as a class when the clone is expanded.

>TRBD1|TRBV6-5|NA|TRBJ2-2
TGTGCCAGCATCCCGGACAGGGGCTTCACCGGGGAGCTGTTTTTT
CASIPDRGFTGELFF
>NA|TRBV24-1|NA|TRBJ1-2
TGTGCCACCAGTGATTTGAGGGACAACTATGGCTACACCTTC
CATSDLRDNYGYTF
>TRBD1|TRBV29-1|NA|TRBJ2-1
TGCAGCGTCCGTAGACAGGGGGGACTAAGCTCCTACAATGAGCAGTTCTTC
CSVRRQGGLSSYNEQFF
>TRBD2|TRBV7-3|NA|TRBJ2-1
TGTGCCAGCAGCTTCACGACCCGACTAGCGGGAAGGGGCAATGAGCAGTTCTTC
CASSFTTRLAGRGNEQFF
>TRBD1|TRBV30|NA|TRBJ2-7
TGTGCCTGGAGCGCCCTTGGGGACAGGGGACCCGAGCAGTACTTC
CAWSALGDRGPEQYF
>NA|TRBV7-9|NA|TRBJ1-4
TGTGCCATCTCAGGGGCAAGTGAAAAACTGTTTTTT
CAISGASEKLFF
>TRBD1|TRBV29-1|NA|TRBJ2-7
TGCAGCGTTGCAGGGACAGCGACCTACGAGCAGTACTTC
CSVAGTATYEQYF
>TRBD1|TRBV7-2|once|TRBJ1-1
TGTGCCAGCAGCTTAAGTATAGCGGCTCGACAGGGGAGGAACACTGAAGCTTTCTTT
CASSLSIAARQGRNTEAFF
>NA|TRBV30|once|TRBJ1-3
TGTGCCTGGGTGGGGACCGCTGGAAACACCATATATTTT
CAWVGTAGNTIYF
>NA|TRBV2|NA|TRBJ1-1
TGTGCCAGCAGTATTGGACAGTTGAACACTGAAGCTTTCTTT
CASSIGQLNTEAFF
>NA|TRBV7-8|NA|TRBJ2-7
TGTGCCAGCAGCCCATCCTACGAGCAGTACTTC
CASSPSYEQYF
>NA|TRBV28|once|TRBJ1-6
TGTGCCAGCAGTTCCCAGGGACTTCGAAATTCACCCCTCCACTTT
CASSSQGLRNSPLHF
>NA|TRBV6-5|NA|TRBJ1-2
TGTGCCAGCAGTTACTCTCGGGGCAGGGTGCGTGGCTACACCTTC
CASSYSRGRVRGYTF